The next 19 T cell receptor beta chains were all read from a single sample in a study of control samples from healthy donors and cancer patients. This table comes from immunoSEQ multiplex PCR, and its TCRdb copy is limited to in-frame clones, with some not included. Here the sample spans 65,000 to 85,000 clones, about nine tenths being singletons. Sequenced sample: PBMCs. The receptors originated from a woman in her forties or fifties with colorectal cancer.

The V and J genes are TRBV6-1 and TRBJ1-3; D is undetermined. CDR1 and CDR2 from the germline V gene are MNHNS and SASEGT. This CDR3 has 15 residues. V lost 2 bases and J lost 2, with 10 bases in between. The CDR3 is CASSEIRLTGNTIYF. CDR3 in DNA: TGTGCCAGCAGTGAAATAAGGTTGACTGGAAACACCATATATTTT.

This chain connects TRBV5-1 to TRBJ2-1, with TRBD2 matching 10 bases. Germline CDR1 reads SGHRS; CDR2 reads YFSETQ. J was trimmed by 13 bases and V by 0 bases; bases with no gene match: 13. The length of the CDR3 is 16 residues. The CDR3: CASSLESGGAGSPQFF. CDR3 DNA sequence: TGCGCCAGCAGCTTGGAAAGCGGGGGGGCTGGATCCCCCCAGTTCTTC.

The chain couples TRBV6-2 or TRBV6-3 to TRBJ1-3, with 9 positions matching TRBD1. V dropped 6 bases and J dropped 2; count of bases not matched to a gene: 14. The CDR3 has 18 residues. Germline loops: CDR1 MNHEY, CDR2 SVGEGT. The DNA of the CDR3 is TGTGCCAGCAGCGAACTCCCGGGACAGGGCCTTACTGGAAACACCATATATTTT. Translating gives CASSELPGQGLTGNTIYF.

J is TRBJ2-4 and V is TRBV6-5, with D maybe TRBD2 (6 bases). Germline V gene sequence: CDR1 MNHEY, CDR2 SVGAGI. The V end lost 6 bases, the J end lost 7 bases, and 16 bases lay between the germline ends. This CDR3 is 14 amino acids long. Written as DNA, the CDR3 is TGTGCCAGCAGGCCGTCGGTGGAGGGGAACATTCAGTACTTC. This sequence encodes CASRPSVEGNIQYF.

The count of this clone is one. The chain joins TRBV5-1 to TRBJ2-6; 9 bases are shared with TRBD1. Germline loops: CDR1 SGHRS, CDR2 YFSETQ. The CDR3 is 17 amino acids. V lost 3 bases and J lost 2; bases outside the gene matches: 6. CDR3 DNA: TGCGCCAGCAGCTCCACCGGGACAGGGACTGGGGCCAACGTCCTGACTTTC. This codes for CASSSTGTGTGANVLTF.

This chain connects TRBV12-3 or TRBV12-4 to TRBJ1-3, with unresolved D. This CDR3 is built from 12 residues. V lost 3 bases to trimming and J lost 5 bases, with 5 bases between them. CDR3: CASSFARNTIYF. In DNA, the CDR3 is TGTGCCAGCAGTTTTGCCCGAAACACCATATATTTT.

V usage is TRBV28 and J usage is TRBJ2-1, with 7 bases matching TRBD2. The CDR3 is made up of 15 amino acids. J was trimmed by 0 bases and V by 7 bases; bases with no gene match: 6. Germline loops: CDR1 MDHEN, CDR2 SYDVKM. The CDR3: CASTSGGGSYNEQFF. CDR3 coding DNA: TGTGCCAGCACCTCCGGCGGGGGCTCCTACAATGAGCAGTTCTTC. The whole variable domain, remainder taken from reference TRBV28 and TRBJ2-1, is DVKVTQSSRYLVKRTGEKVFLECVQDMDHENMFWYRQDPGLGLRLIYFSYDVKMKEKGDIPEGYSVSREKKERFSLILESASTNQTSMYLCASTSGGGSYNEQFFGPGTRLTVL.

The gene calls are TRBV10-3 and TRBJ2-7; D possibly uses TRBD1 or TRBD2 (6 bases each). Germline loops: CDR1 ENHRY, CDR2 SYGVKD. The length of the CDR3 is 13 residues. The CDR3 protein is CAISEGGHYEQYV. The CDR3 DNA reads as TGTGCCATCAGTGAGGGGGGGCACTACGAACAGTACGTC.

The V gene is TRBV6-4, the J gene TRBJ2-1; TRBD1 is a possible D gene (5 bases). Germline-derived CDR1 and CDR2 are MRHNA and SNTAGT. Trimming cost V 0 bases and J 3 bases, with 12 bases left between them. The CDR3 consists of 16 residues. CDR3 sequence reads: CASSDSLGRDYNEQFF. The CDR3, as DNA: TGTGCCAGCAGTGACTCTCTCGGCAGGGACTACAATGAGCAGTTCTTC.

This clone was observed a single time. The chain combines TRBV14 with TRBJ1-3, with 10 bases fitting TRBD1. Germline CDR1 SGHDN, CDR2 FVKESK. V lost 8 bases to trimming and J lost 7 bases; unmatched junction nucleotides: 8. The CDR3 loop spans 14 amino acids. The CDR3 reads CASQDRGLYNTIYF. The CDR3 region has the DNA TGTGCCAGCCAAGACAGGGGGCTGTACAACACCATATATTTT.

The chain employs TRBV2 and TRBJ2-5; D is uncertain. V was clipped by 1 base and J by 5 bases, with 5 bases between them. From germline, CDR1 is SNHLY and CDR2 FYNNEI. The CDR3 is 12 amino acids. The CDR3 sequence: CASSEEWETQYF. The CDR3 nucleotides are TGTGCCAGCAGTGAAGAGTGGGAGACCCAGTACTTC.

The rearrangement joins TRBV4-3 to TRBJ1-4; D ambiguous. The CDR3 spans 15 residues. Per the germline V gene, CDR1 is LGHNA and CDR2 is YSLEER. Trimming took off 3 bases at V and 0 bases at J, with 8 bases between the two ends. The CDR3 nucleotides read TGCGCCAGCAGCCAGGTCTTTGCAACTAATGAAAAACTGTTTTTT. Its translation: CASSQVFATNEKLFF.

In DNA, the CDR3 is TGTGCCAGCAGCTTAAAGGCGGGTACGCAGTATTTT. Its protein is CASSLKAGTQYF. This chain uses TRBV7-9 with TRBJ2-3, with TRBD2 as a possible D gene (5 bases). The V and J ends lost 2 bases and 8 bases respectively, with 8 bases between them. Germline CDR1 is SEHNR and CDR2 is FQNEAQ (reference sequence). This CDR3 has 12 amino acids.

The chain carries TRBV2 and TRBJ1-2; D call uncertain. The CDR3 runs to 14 residues. Germline V CDR1 and CDR2: SNHLY, FYNNEI. V lost 2 bases, J lost 4 bases, and 11 bases lay in between. Here the CDR3 DNA reads TGTGCCAGCAGTGAACGTGGCAGGTCCTATGGCTACACCTTC. Amino acids: CASSERGRSYGYTF. The full variable domain, its missing parts supplied by reference TRBV2 and TRBJ1-2, is EPEVTQTPSHQVTQMGQEVILRCVPISNHLYFYWYRQILGQKVEFLVSFYNNEISEKSEIFDDQFSVERPDGSNFTLKIRSTKLEDSAMYFCASSERGRSYGYTFGSGTRLTVV.

The rearrangement links TRBV12-3 or TRBV12-4 to TRBJ1-5; D remains ambiguous. The CDR3 is made up of 13 amino acids. V shed 6 bases and J shed 5 bases, with 11 bases lying between them. As DNA, the CDR3 is TGTGCCAGCAGCGGAAGGAAGGATCAGCCCCAGCATTTT. It specifies CASSGRKDQPQHF.

CDR3 protein: CASSSKGAGEAFF. CDR3 DNA sequence: TGTGCCAGCAGCTCAAAGGGGGCGGGTGAAGCTTTCTTT. The chain uses TRBV11-1 and TRBJ1-1; TRBD1 aligns across 7 bases. This CDR3 contains 13 residues. With V trimmed by 4 bases and J by 7 bases, 6 bases remained unmatched. Per germline, CDR1 SGHAT and CDR2 FQDESV (reference sequence).

Concerning this clone: One junction end does not reproduce the germline sequence, and a read error may be involved. The J gene is TRBJ1-1, the V gene TRBV20-1; D is unclear. The CDR3 is made up of 11 amino acids. Germline CDR1 and CDR2: DFQATT and SNEGSKA (reference sequence). The CDR3 loop reads CSARDRTGSTF. The CDR3 nucleotides read TGCAGTGCTAGAGATCGGACCGGGTCCACCTTT.

The gene calls are TRBV30 and TRBJ2-3; 12 positions match TRBD2. The V gene end was trimmed by 3 bases and the J gene end by 2 bases; junction bases not matched to a gene: 3. Germline CDR1 and CDR2: GTSNPN and SVGIG (reference sequence). The CDR3 contains 15 residues. This chain's CDR3 is CAWRTSGGHTDTQYF. In DNA form, the CDR3 reads TGTGCCTGGAGGACTAGCGGGGGTCACACAGATACGCAGTATTTT.

V gene TRBV7-9 combines with J gene TRBJ1-4, with D unclear. This CDR3 is 15 amino acids long. CDR1 is SEHNR and CDR2 is FQNEAQ in the germline V gene (reference sequence). Trimming took off 2 bases at V and 0 bases at J, with 7 bases between the two ends. The CDR3 loop is CASSLPKTTNEKLFF. The CDR3 region has the DNA TGTGCCAGCAGCTTACCAAAAACAACTAATGAAAAACTGTTTTTT. Based on the CDR3 plus reference TRBV7-9 and TRBJ1-4, the full variable domain is DTGVSQNPRHKITKRGQNVTFRCDPISEHNRLYWYRQTLGQGPEFLTYFQNEAQLEKSRLLSDRFSAERPKGSFSTLEIQRTEQGDSAMYLCASSLPKTTNEKLFFGSGTQLSVL.